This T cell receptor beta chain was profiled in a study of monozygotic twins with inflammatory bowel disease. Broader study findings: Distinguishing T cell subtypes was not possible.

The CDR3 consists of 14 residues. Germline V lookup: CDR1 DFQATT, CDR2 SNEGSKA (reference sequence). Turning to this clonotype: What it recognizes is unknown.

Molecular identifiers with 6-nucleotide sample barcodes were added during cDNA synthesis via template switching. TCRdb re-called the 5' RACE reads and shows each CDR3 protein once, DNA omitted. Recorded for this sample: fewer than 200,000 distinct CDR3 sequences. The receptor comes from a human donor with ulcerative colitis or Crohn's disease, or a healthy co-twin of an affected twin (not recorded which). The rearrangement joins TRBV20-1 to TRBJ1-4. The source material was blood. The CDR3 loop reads CSAKRDSINEKLFF.